This T cell receptor beta chain was retrieved from a study of regulatory T cells in long-lasting Graves disease. Specified time point: newly diagnosed GD, antithyroid drugs for less than 3 months. Following extraction of RNA from PBMCs, that RNA was used to make the TCR library. Construction of the TCR beta libraries employed iRepertoire HTBI primers in conjunction with Arm-PCR of CDR3 regions. TCRdb called the multiplex PCR reads again in MiXCR, with one record for every CDR3 protein. The sample has almost 450,000 distinct CDR3 sequences, roughly 17% seen once. The sample also formed part of further work on T cells in Graves' hyperthyroidism and ophthalmopathy.

Sequences were derived from peripheral blood mononuclear cells (PBMCs), sampled at new diagnosis, from a patient treated with antithyroid drugs. The receptor's source is a woman aged 25 to 39 with Graves disease.

This CDR3 is CASSQDWRTSGANEQFF. The CDR3 DNA sequence: TGCGCCAGCAGCCAAGATTGGCGGACTAGCGGGGCTAATGAGCAGTTCTTC. The chain joins TRBV4-3 to TRBJ2-1; 12 bases fit TRBD2. The trim removed 0 bases at V and 7 bases at J, leaving 7 bases unmatched. The CDR3 loop spans 17 amino acids. Germline V lookup: CDR1 LGHNA, CDR2 YSLEER.